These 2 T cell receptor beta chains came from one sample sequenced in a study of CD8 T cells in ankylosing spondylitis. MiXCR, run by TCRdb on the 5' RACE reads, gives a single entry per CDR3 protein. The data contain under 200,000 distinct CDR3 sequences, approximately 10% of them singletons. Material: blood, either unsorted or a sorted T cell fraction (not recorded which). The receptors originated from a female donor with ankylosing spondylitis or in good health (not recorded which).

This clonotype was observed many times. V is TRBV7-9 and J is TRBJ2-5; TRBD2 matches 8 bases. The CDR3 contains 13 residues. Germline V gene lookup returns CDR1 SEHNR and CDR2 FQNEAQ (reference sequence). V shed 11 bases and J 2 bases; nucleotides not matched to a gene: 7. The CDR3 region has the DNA TGTGCCTCATCGGGACTAGTACAAGAGACCCAGTACTTC. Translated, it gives CASSGLVQETQYF. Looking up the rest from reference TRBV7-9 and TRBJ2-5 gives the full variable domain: DTGVSQNPRHKITKRGQNVTFRCDPISEHNRLYWYRQTLGQGPEFLTYFQNEAQLEKSRLLSDRFSAERPKGSFSTLEIQRTEQGDSAMYLCASSGLVQETQYFGPGTRLLVL.

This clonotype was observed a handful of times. The CDR3 loop is CASSDPREINEQFF. The CDR3 bases are TGTGCCAGCAGTGACCCCAGGGAGATCAATGAGCAGTTCTTC. The chain recombines TRBV12-3 or TRBV12-4 with TRBJ2-1, with D tentatively TRBD1 or TRBD2 (5 bases each). The CDR3 is made up of 14 amino acids. V lost 5 bases to trimming and J lost 6 bases, with 14 bases between them.